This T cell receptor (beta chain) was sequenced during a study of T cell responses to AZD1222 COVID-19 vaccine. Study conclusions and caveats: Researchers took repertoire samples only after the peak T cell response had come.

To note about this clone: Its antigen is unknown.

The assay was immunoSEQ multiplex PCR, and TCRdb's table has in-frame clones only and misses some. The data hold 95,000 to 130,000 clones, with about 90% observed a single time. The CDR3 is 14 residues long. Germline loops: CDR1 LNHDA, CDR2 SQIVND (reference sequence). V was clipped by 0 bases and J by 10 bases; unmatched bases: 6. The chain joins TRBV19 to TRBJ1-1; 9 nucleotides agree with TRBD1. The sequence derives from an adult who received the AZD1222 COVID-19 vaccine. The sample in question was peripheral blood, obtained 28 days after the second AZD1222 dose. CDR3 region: CASSIDWDRAGAFF. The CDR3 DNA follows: TGTGCCAGTAGTATAGATTGGGACAGGGCCGGAGCTTTCTTT.